The rows below give T cell receptor beta chains drawn from one sample of a study of T cell changes during pregnancy in multiple sclerosis. The table came from immunoSEQ multiplex PCR; TCRdb's copy has only in-frame clones and leaves some out. The sample records 70,000 to 95,000 clones, about 89% being singletons. The sequenced sample was peripheral blood, obtained before pregnancy. The source of these receptors is a female donor with multiple sclerosis, enrolled in a pregnancy study. The CDR3 runs from the conserved cysteine through the conserved F or W. D genes are given only for firm matches. Size is stated for part of the rows, as once, few or many counts, or as a class when the clone is expanded.

v_call	j_call	d_call	clone_size	cdr3_nt	cdr3_aa
TRBV28	TRBJ2-1	.	.	TGTGCCAGCAGTTTATTAGGCTTAGGTTTACGGGGAACTTCCTACAATGAGCAGTTCTTC	CASSLLGLGLRGTSYNEQFF
TRBV9	TRBJ2-2	.	few	TGTGCCAGCAGCGCTATGGGGGAGCTGTTTTTT	CASSAMGELFF
TRBV7-2	TRBJ2-1	.	.	TGTGCCAGCGGCCCCGGGGATGTAATAGAGGGTGAGCAGTTCTTC	CASGPGDVIEGEQFF
TRBV28	TRBJ2-3	TRBD1	.	TGTGCCAGCAGGGGACAGGGAACAGATACGCAGTATTTT	CASRGQGTDTQYF
TRBV7-3	TRBJ2-1	.	.	TGTGCCAGCAGCTTAATAGGCGGTAGCTCCTACAATGAGCAGTTCTTC	CASSLIGGSSYNEQFF
TRBV27	TRBJ1-1	TRBD1	.	TGTGCCAGCACCCCGACAGGGGCCCCTAGTGAAGCTTTCTTT	CASTPTGAPSEAFF
TRBV5-4	TRBJ1-4	.	.	TGTGCCAGCAGCGGCAGGGGTGTCGGTGAAAAACTGTTTTTT	CASSGRGVGEKLFF
TRBV10-3	TRBJ1-2	.	.	TGTGCCATTTCGGGAGGGAGGTATGGCTACACCTTC	CAISGGRYGYTF
TRBV7-8	TRBJ1-4	.	.	TGTGCCAGCAGCCTATTTACAACTAATGAAAAACTGTTTTTT	CASSLFTTNEKLFF
TRBV30	TRBJ1-1	.	.	TGTGCCTGGAGTGTAGTAGGGGGTAACACTGAAGCTTTCTTT	CAWSVVGGNTEAFF
TRBV7-7	TRBJ2-5	.	.	TGTGCTAGCAGCTACTACTTCCAAGAGACCCAGTACTTC	CASSYYFQETQYF
TRBV9	TRBJ2-3	TRBD2	.	TGTGCCAGCAGCGTACGAGCGGGGGGTTCGGGAGATACGCAGTATTTT	CASSVRAGGSGDTQYF
TRBV28	TRBJ1-1	.	.	TGTGCCAGCTCCACCCCAGGGGATCGGGCTTTCTTT	CASSTPGDRAFF
TRBV9	TRBJ1-1	.	.	TGTGCCAGCAGCGTAAGAACAGGTGGTGAAGCTTTCTTT	CASSVRTGGEAFF
TRBV5-1	TRBJ2-1	TRBD2	.	TGCGCCAGCAGCCAAATAACGCGGGGGGCCCCCTTTTCCTACAATGAGCAGTTCTTC	CASSQITRGAPFSYNEQFF
TRBV6-5	TRBJ2-2	.	.	TGTGCCAGCACGTGGCTAGCCGGGGCCGGGGAGCTGTTTTTT	CASTWLAGAGELFF
TRBV28	TRBJ2-3	TRBD2	once	TGTGCCAGCAGTTTTAACGGGGGGGCGCCAGATACGCAGTATTTT	CASSFNGGAPDTQYF
TRBV21-1	TRBJ1-5	.	.	TGTGCCGGTCCTCGGACAGGTCCCGATCAGCCCCAGCATTTT	CAGPRTGPDQPQHF
TRBV4-1	TRBJ1-1	.	.	TGCGCCAGCAGCCAAGTTAGGGGCGACTGGTTGAACACTGAAGCTTTCTTT	CASSQVRGDWLNTEAFF
TRBV4-1	TRBJ2-3	.	.	TGCGCCAGCAGCCAAGGAGGCCTTAGCACAGATACGCAGTATTTT	CASSQGGLSTDTQYF
TRBV6-5	TRBJ2-1	.	.	TGTGCCGCCCAGAGGTACAATGAGCAGTTCTTC	CAAQRYNEQFF
TRBV28	TRBJ1-5	TRBD1	once	TGTGCCAGCAGTTCCCCTGGACAGGGGAATCAGCCCCAGCATTTT	CASSSPGQGNQPQHF
TRBV29-1	TRBJ2-3	TRBD2	.	TGCAGCGTGGCAGGACTAGCGGGGGGGTCTAGCACAGATACGCAGTATTTT	CSVAGLAGGSSTDTQYF
TRBV10-2	TRBJ1-1	.	.	TGCGCCAGCATGAGGGATTATAGCACTGAAGCTTTCTTT	CASMRDYSTEAFF
TRBV28	TRBJ1-2	.	.	TGTGCCAGCAGTTTGGGCGGGATTAACTATGGCTACACCTTC	CASSLGGINYGYTF
TRBV5-1	TRBJ2-3	TRBD2	.	TGCGCCAGCGACTTAGCGGGGGGAACAGATACGCAGTATTTT	CASDLAGGTDTQYF
TRBV18	TRBJ1-5	.	.	TGTGCCAGCTCATCAGACCAAGACTATCAGCCCCAGCATTTT	CASSSDQDYQPQHF
TRBV30	TRBJ1-1	TRBD1	few	TGTGCCTGGAGCGAGGACAGGGGGACTGAAGCTTTCTTT	CAWSEDRGTEAFF
TRBV2	TRBJ1-2	TRBD1	.	TGTGCCAGCAGTGGGACAGGGGGATTCTATGGCTACACCTTC	CASSGTGGFYGYTF
TRBV7-8	TRBJ1-1	.	.	TGTGCCAGCAGCTTTGGTGGGGGCGACTCTCCCGGGAACACTGAAGCTTTCTTT	CASSFGGGDSPGNTEAFF
TRBV5-1	TRBJ2-1	TRBD2	once	TGCGCCAGCAGCTTGGAACCGGGAGGTGCCTACAATGAGCAGTTCTTC	CASSLEPGGAYNEQFF
TRBV30	TRBJ1-5	.	.	TGTGCCTGGAGCCCTTTGGGGGCCAATCAGCCCCAGCATTTT	CAWSPLGANQPQHF
TRBV7-2	TRBJ1-1	.	.	TGTGCCAGCAGCGTACAGGGCGACACTGAAGCTTTCTTT	CASSVQGDTEAFF
TRBV5-1	TRBJ2-7	.	.	TGCGCCAGCAAAGTTGGAGGGCTTACGTTTGGGGAGCAGTACTTC	CASKVGGLTFGEQYF
TRBV5-1	TRBJ1-1	.	.	TGCGTCAGCAGCCTGGGGGGGGGCACTGAAGCTTTCTTT	CVSSLGGGTEAFF
TRBV2	TRBJ1-3	TRBD1	.	TGTGCCAGCGGGGGACAGGCCGCAAACACCATATATTTT	CASGGQAANTIYF
TRBV9	TRBJ2-1	.	once	TGTGCCAGCAGCGTAGCTCTGGGGCGGGGGCAGTTCTTC	CASSVALGRGQFF
TRBV5-6	TRBJ1-2	.	.	TGTGCCAGCAGCTTGGGGAGCCTCTATGGCTACACCTTC	CASSLGSLYGYTF
TRBV19	TRBJ2-7	TRBD1	.	TGTGCCAGTAGTTCGGGACAGGGAGACGAGCAGTACTTC	CASSSGQGDEQYF
TRBV6-5	TRBJ2-5	.	.	TGTGCCAGCACACAACCCGGCGGAGAGACCCAGTACTTC	CASTQPGGETQYF
TRBV4-2	TRBJ2-7	TRBD2	few	TGTGCCAGCAGCCAAGAGAGCGGGGGACCCTACGAGCAGTACTTC	CASSQESGGPYEQYF
TRBV4-1	TRBJ1-2	.	.	TGCGCCAGCAGCCACCTGGGAGGGGGAAGCTATGGCTACACCTTC	CASSHLGGGSYGYTF
TRBV28	TRBJ1-4	TRBD1	.	TGTGCCAGCAGTTTACCGACAGGGGGCGGGGGTGAAAAACTGTTTTTT	CASSLPTGGGGEKLFF
TRBV18	TRBJ1-1	TRBD1	.	TGTGCCAGCTCAAGAGGGACAGGGTCGATAATGAACACTGAAGCTTTCTTT	CASSRGTGSIMNTEAFF
TRBV28	TRBJ2-1	.	.	TGTGCCAGCAGCCCACCCCAACGGGGTCCCGAGCAGTTCTTC	CASSPPQRGPEQFF
TRBV7-9	TRBJ1-3	TRBD1	.	TGTGCCAGCAGCCGTGGAGGGGGCCCCCACTCTGGAAACACCATATATTTT	CASSRGGGPHSGNTIYF
TRBV7-9	TRBJ2-1	TRBD1	.	TGTGCCAGCAGCCAAGGGACAGGCCAGGGTGAGCAGTTCTTC	CASSQGTGQGEQFF
TRBV4-1	TRBJ2-7	.	.	TGCGCCAGCAGCCCCTCCTGGCAGGGTACCTACGAGCAGTACTTC	CASSPSWQGTYEQYF
TRBV9	TRBJ2-1	TRBD2	once	TGTGCCAGCAGTCGTAAAGCAGGACTAGCGGGGGGGCAGGACTACAATGAGCAGTTCTTC	CASSRKAGLAGGQDYNEQFF
TRBV7-3	TRBJ2-5	TRBD1	.	TGTGCCAGCAGCCCAGGACAGGGAGAGACCCAGTACTTC	CASSPGQGETQYF
TRBV6-5	TRBJ2-2	TRBD1	.	TGTGCCAGCTTGGGACAGGGGAACACCGGGGAGCTGTTTTTT	CASLGQGNTGELFF
TRBV7-8	TRBJ1-2	.	.	TGTGCCAGCAGCGCCAAGGGGGTCGGCTATGGCTACACCTTC	CASSAKGVGYGYTF
TRBV28	TRBJ1-2	.	.	TGTGCCAGCAGTTGGGGCGGCGGAAACTCTGGCTACACCTTC	CASSWGGGNSGYTF